The 5 T cell receptor beta chains below were found in one sample sequenced in a study of ipilimumab plus nivolumab after autologous stem cell transplantation. The method was immunoSEQ multiplex PCR; TCRdb's version includes in-frame clones alone and lacks a portion of them. This sample has fewer than 85,000 clones, with around 80% found just once. Sequencing was performed on PBMCs, taken in a trial of ipilimumab plus nivolumab as post-transplant consolidation. Receptor source: a male donor with diffuse large B-cell lymphoma.

The V gene is TRBV5-1, the J gene TRBJ2-7, with D possibly TRBD2 on 7 matching bases. Germline-derived CDR1 and CDR2 are SGHRS and YFSETQ. V gave up 0 bases and J gave up 1 base, with 14 bases separating them. The CDR3 has 16 amino acids. CDR3 nucleotide sequence: TGCGCCAGCAGCTTGGAAGGGGGGGCACAATCCTACGAGCAGTACTTC. This encodes CASSLEGGAQSYEQYF.

The chain carries TRBV5-1 and TRBJ2-7; 11 nucleotides align to TRBD1. With 3 bases clipped from V and 4 bases from J, the junction kept 6 bases outside the gene matches. The CDR3 runs 15 residues. CDR1 and CDR2 (germline): SGHRS, YFSETQ. CDR3 protein: CASSSLGQGGYEQYF. The CDR3 coding sequence is TGCGCCAGCAGCTCCCTGGGACAGGGGGGTTACGAGCAGTACTTC. Filled out from reference TRBV5-1 and TRBJ2-7, the complete variable domain reads KAGVTQTPRYLIKTRGQQVTLSCSPISGHRSVSWYQQTPGQGLQFLFEYFSETQRNKGNFPGRFSGRQFSNSRSEMNVSTLELGDSALYLCASSSLGQGGYEQYFGPGTRLTVT.

The chain has TRBV7-8 and TRBJ2-1; TRBD2 agrees at 10 bases. The J segment lost 15 bases and the V segment lost 6 bases, leaving 17 bases of the junction unmatched. This CDR3 contains 15 residues. Germline lookup yields CDR1 SGHVS and CDR2 FQNEAQ. The CDR3 region is CASSRSGGAFEWLFF. CDR3 in DNA: TGTGCCAGCAGTAGAAGCGGGGGGGCCTTTGAGTGGTTGTTCTTC. The complete variable domain, with remaining parts taken from reference TRBV7-8 and TRBJ2-1, reads GAGVSQSPRYKVAKRGQDVALRCDPISGHVSLFWYQQALGQGPEFLTYFQNEAQLDKSGLPSDRFFAERPEGSVSTLKIQRTQQEDSAVYLCASSRSGGAFEWLFFGPGTRLTVL.

V is TRBV6-5 and J is TRBJ1-4; TRBD1 agrees at 7 bases. The V and J ends lost 5 bases and 8 bases, in that order; junction bases with no gene match: 8. The CDR3 consists of 14 residues. From germline, CDR1 is MNHEY and CDR2 SVGAGI. The CDR3 DNA reads as TGTGCCAGCAGTCCCGGACAGGTGTTCGAAAAACTGTTTTTT. Amino acids: CASSPGQVFEKLFF.

This chain uses TRBV5-5 with TRBJ1-2, with 7 bases identical to TRBD1. The CDR3 length is 12 residues. Trimming cost V 4 bases and J 6 bases; bases outside gene matches: 3. The germline CDR1 and CDR2 sequences are SGHKS and YYEKEE (reference sequence). The CDR3 spells CASSGGTDGYTF. CDR3 nucleotide sequence: TGTGCCAGCAGCGGAGGGACAGATGGCTACACCTTC.